This T cell receptor beta chain was sequenced for a study of spatial heterogeneity in lung cancer (dated by TCRdb to the late 2010s). Broadly, across the study: Beta-chain transcripts were consistently detected in greater numbers than alpha-chain transcripts, which likely reflects a higher abundance of beta-chain transcripts. At surgery, fewer than 250 tumor regions, 63 to 70 matched nontumor lung samples and 56 PBMC samples were TCR-sequenced for both alpha and beta chains. In non-small cell lung cancer, the study made a quantitative comparison of TCR alpha and beta repertoires among multiple tumor regions, matched nontumor lung and blood. In the raw uncorrected reads, each unique combination of TCR and UMI appeared more than ten times on average. Nonsynonymous mutation counts, determined by whole-exome sequencing of tumor tissue, were related to TCR repertoire features.

The CDR3 runs 16 amino acids, cysteine and phenylalanine included. Only CDR3 DNA is held: 48 bases, read in frame from base 1. The junction carries 20 bases between V and J, which are trimmed by 5 bases and 4 bases respectively. CDR1 and CDR2, per the germline V gene, are MNHEY and SVGEGT. This specimen's time point label, interpreted: sample taken at primary tumor resection. Without any cell sorting, TCR sequencing was performed on whole RNA extracted either from tumor and nontumor lung tissue or from cryopreserved PBMC samples. Donors were approximately 72 patients with early-stage, untreated non-small cell lung cancer from the lung TRACERx cohort. Only patients for whom sufficient RNA was available from at least two tumor regions were selected for TCR sequencing. Library method: 5' RACE. TCRdb shows the sequencer as NextSeq 500. To allow correction of PCR and sequencing errors, the TCR library protocol tagged every TCR cDNA molecule with a unique molecular identifier. In the authors' own workflow: TCR identification, UMI-based error correction and CDR3 extraction were all carried out with Decombinator tools. Expanded TCRs were defined as those above a frequency of 2 per 1,000, corresponding to the top 1% of the tumor frequency distribution. Renyi diversity was computed with the R vegan package after each repertoire had been subsampled 100 times to 5,000 TCRs. CDR3 similarity networks were built from amino acid triplet string-kernel similarity, connecting CDR3s with pairwise similarity above 0.82. TCRdb applied fastp at Q25 and MiXCR to the public reads, then kept only in-frame beta chains. Entries are consolidated by CDR3 protein sequence, retaining the most common genes and DNA. The V and J calls here are based on TCRdb, not the publication. For this sample the table gives about 60,000 distinct CDR3 sequences, of which about 8% were detected only once. The top ten clones comprise about 15% of the sample.

In this sample, this clonotype turned up a few times. Its specific antigen is unknown. Base qualities are not at hand, and no much larger clone is one base apart. Beyond this particular receptor, the publication reports: Ubiquitous expanded tumor TCRs were detected in blood more often at tumor resection than at routine follow-up. Additional single-cell paired TCR alpha and beta sequencing was considered necessary to confirm, at a functional level, the hypothesis that regional TCRs recognize regional mutations.

Sequencing was performed on PBMCs, taken at surgery. The origin of this receptor is a female donor with early-stage non-small cell lung cancer. The rearrangement combines TRBV6-2 or TRBV6-3 with TRBJ1-1; possibly the D gene is TRBD1, per 6 matching bases. The nucleotide sequence is given as TGTGCCAGCAGTAACCAACAGGGTATAGGAGGCACTGAAGCTTTCTTT. Translated, this is CASSNQQGIGGTEAFF.